The entry below gives a single TCR beta chain sequence along with its context. This specimen comes from a study of blood T cells in healthy people across ages. Losses at the gene ends were 6 bases for V and 5 bases for J; bases not matched to a gene: 5. CDR1 and CDR2 from the germline V gene are DFQATT and SNEGSKA (reference sequence). This CDR3 region has 12 residues. PCR was performed a second time for about 7 to 11 cycles using a sample-barcoded 5' primer and a J-beta primer mix. TCRdb ran MiXCR on the 5' RACE reads and lists one entry per CDR3 protein. This repertoire shows around 940,000 distinct CDR3 sequences, about 53% found once; its top ten account for about 22%.

The source is a woman in her fifties or sixties in good health. Sequencing was carried out using blood. The rearrangement uses TRBV20-1 and TRBJ2-5; 8 nucleotides agree with TRBD1. DNA for the CDR3: TGCAGTGCCGCAACAGGGGGGGAGACCCAGTACTTC. Encoded protein: CSAATGGETQYF.